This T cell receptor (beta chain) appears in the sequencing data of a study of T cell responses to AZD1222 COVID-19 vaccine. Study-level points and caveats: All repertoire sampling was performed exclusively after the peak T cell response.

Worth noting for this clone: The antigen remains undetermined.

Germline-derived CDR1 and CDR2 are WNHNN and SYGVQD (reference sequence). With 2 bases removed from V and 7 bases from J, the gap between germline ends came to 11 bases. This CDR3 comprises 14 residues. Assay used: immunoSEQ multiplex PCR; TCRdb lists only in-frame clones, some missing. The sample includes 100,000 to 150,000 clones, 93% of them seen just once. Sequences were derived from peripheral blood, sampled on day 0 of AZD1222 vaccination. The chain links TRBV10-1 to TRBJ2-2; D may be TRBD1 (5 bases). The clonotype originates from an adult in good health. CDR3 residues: CASSEDRMDGELFF. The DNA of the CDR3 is TGCGCCAGCAGTGAGGACAGAATGGACGGGGAGCTGTTTTTT.